This TCR beta chain was profiled in a study of technical replicates of blood from a handful of donors. TCRdb's copy holds only in-frame clones and misses some; the assay was immunoSEQ multiplex PCR. There are under 95,000 clones in the sample; approximately 95% occur only once, and roughly 0.28% lies in the top ten. The receptor comes from a human donor in good health. The material sequenced was T cells isolated from PBMCs.

CDR3 residues: CASSDRFLEATIYF. The CDR3 bases are TGTGCCAGCAGTGACAGGTTCTTGGAGGCCACCATATATTTT. This sequence joins TRBV6-5 and TRBJ1-3; D possibly corresponds to TRBD1 (6 bases). Trimming left V 5 bases short and J 9 bases short, with 17 bases between. Germline CDR1 is MNHEY and CDR2 is SVGAGI. The CDR3 is 14 residues long.